The T cell receptor beta chain under discussion was sequenced for a study of cytomegalovirus exposure and HLA in healthy donors. The CDR3 consists of 14 residues. V shed 1 base and J shed 8 bases, with 12 bases lying between them. Per germline, CDR1 SGHVS and CDR2 FQNEAQ. The PCR had 60 Vbeta and 13 Jbeta primers. Libraries were prepared by immunoSEQ multiplex PCR; TCRdb keeps only in-frame clonotypes and omits some of them. The repertoire consists of approximately 82,000 clones, with less than 65% occurring once and the leading ten covering 5.5%. The sequence was collected from a woman aged 25-40 years in good health and CMV-seropositive. The J gene is TRBJ2-1, the V gene TRBV7-8; D not resolved. Specimen: PBMCs. The CDR3 DNA sequence: TGTGCCAGCAGCTTAGTCCGGTCTGTGGATGAGCAGTTCTTC. Translating it yields CASSLVRSVDEQFF.